This T cell receptor beta chain was captured in a study of T cells in Graves' hyperthyroidism and ophthalmopathy. There were TCR beta CDR3 regions amplified from RNA transcripts. TCR CDR3 underwent first-round RT-PCR with the HTBI primer set. TCRdb passed the multiplex PCR reads through MiXCR, listing each CDR3 protein once. Of about half a million distinct CDR3 sequences in the sample, roughly 16% were seen once. This CDR3 contains 13 residues. CDR1 and CDR2 from the germline V gene are ENHRY and SYGVKD. The ends were cut back, 3 bases at V and 1 base at J, with 6 bases in the middle. This TCR derives from a woman in her thirties with Graves' ophthalmopathy. The specimen sequenced was blood. V is TRBV10-3 and J is TRBJ1-2; D unresolved. CDR3 sequence (DNA): TGTGCCATCAGTGATTTGCTTAACTATGGCTACACCTTC. This gives the protein CAISDLLNYGYTF.